The next 26 T cell receptor beta chains were all read from a single sample in a study of OX40 agonist ivuxolimab in advanced cancers. The data were produced by immunoSEQ multiplex PCR, yet TCRdb's version contains in-frame clones alone and is incomplete. Of roughly 59,000 clones listed, roughly 87% are singletons. The sample consisted of CD4+ or CD8+ T cells sorted from blood, taken in a trial of the OX40 agonist ivuxolimab. Receptors originate from an adult with an advanced solid tumor such as melanoma, head and neck, liver or kidney cancer.

The J gene is TRBJ2-5, the V gene TRBV5-1; no definite D call. Germline loops: CDR1 SGHRS, CDR2 YFSETQ. This CDR3 is 14 amino acids long. Trimming left V 2 bases short and J 4 bases short, with 12 bases between. CDR3 sequence: CASSLQNVGETQYF. The CDR3 DNA reads as TGCGCCAGCAGCTTACAAAACGTCGGAGAGACCCAGTACTTC.

The chain uses TRBV2 and TRBJ2-3, with 11 bases fitting TRBD2. This CDR3 has 15 amino acids. V shed 8 bases and J 0 bases; nucleotides not matched to a gene: 4. Germline lookup yields CDR1 SNHLY and CDR2 FYNNEI. Here the CDR3 reads CASGGTSGSTDTQYF. The CDR3 DNA reads as TGTGCCAGCGGGGGGACTAGCGGTAGCACAGATACGCAGTATTTT.

The V gene is TRBV9, the J gene TRBJ1-1, with TRBD1 as a possible D gene (6 bases). V was trimmed by 1 base and J by 6 bases, leaving 10 bases between them. The germline gives CDR1 SGDLS, CDR2 YYNGEE. This CDR3 region has 13 residues. CDR3 DNA sequence: TGTGCCAGCAGCGTACGGGGGGCGGCTGAAGCTTTCTTT. Residues: CASSVRGAAEAFF.

The chain is built from TRBV5-1 and TRBJ2-2, with 9 bases aligning to TRBD1. Trimming at V came to 4 bases and at J to 2 bases, leaving 6 bases not matched to a gene. This CDR3 comprises 16 residues. Per the germline V gene, CDR1 is SGHRS and CDR2 is YFSETQ. Here the CDR3 reads CASSASGQGNTGELFF. In nucleotides, the CDR3 is TGCGCCAGCAGCGCGTCGGGACAGGGTAACACCGGGGAGCTGTTTTTT.

The CDR3 reads CASSLGGQGRYEQYF. The CDR3 nucleotides read TGCGCCAGCAGCTTGGGGGGACAGGGGCGCTACGAGCAGTACTTC. The chain is built from TRBV5-1 and TRBJ2-7; 10 bases fit TRBD1. Germline CDR1 reads SGHRS; CDR2 reads YFSETQ. This CDR3 region has 15 residues. Germline trimming cut 0 bases from V and 3 bases from J; bases unmatched to any gene: 3.

This chain joins TRBV9 and TRBJ2-2; D gene unclear. Germline-derived CDR1 and CDR2 are SGDLS and YYNGEE. Trimming took off 4 bases at V and 7 bases at J, with 8 bases between the two ends. CDR3 length: 12 residues. CDR3 loop: CASSNLNGELFF. CDR3 nucleotides: TGTGCCAGCAGCAACCTGAACGGGGAGCTGTTTTTT.

The chain couples TRBV5-1 to TRBJ1-1, with 7 positions matching TRBD1. Germline CDR1 is SGHRS and CDR2 is YFSETQ. V was clipped by 4 bases and J by 1 base; unmatched bases: 7. CDR3 size: 15 residues. CDR3 sequence reads: CASSQGGGPNTEAFF. The CDR3 DNA reads TGCGCCAGCAGCCAGGGAGGGGGCCCGAACACTGAAGCTTTCTTT.

The gene calls are TRBV7-2 and TRBJ1-5, with D unclear. V was cut by 0 bases and J by 4 bases, with 13 bases left in between. CDR3 length: 16 residues. Germline V gives CDR1 SGHTA, CDR2 FQGNSA. The CDR3 reads CASSLAQRSGNQPQHF. Written as DNA, the CDR3 is TGTGCCAGCAGCTTAGCGCAAAGGTCGGGGAATCAGCCCCAGCATTTT.

The chain has TRBV18 and TRBJ2-1; TRBD1 aligns across 9 bases. Unmatched junction bases numbered 3, after V lost 4 bases and J lost 8 bases. CDR1 is KGHSH, CDR2 LQKENI, per germline. CDR3 length: 13 amino acids. CDR3 bases: TGTGCCAGCTCACGGGACAGGGCTGATGAGCAGTTCTTC. It translates to CASSRDRADEQFF.

The chain carries TRBV5-4 and TRBJ1-1, with D possibly TRBD1 on 6 matching bases. Trimming pared 3 bases from V and 1 base from J, leaving 13 bases between. CDR1 and CDR2 from the germline V gene are SGHNT and YYREEE (reference sequence). CDR3 size: 15 residues. The CDR3 here is CASSSIDRTNTEAFF. The CDR3 bases are TGTGCCAGCAGCTCGATCGACAGGACGAACACTGAAGCTTTCTTT.

The chain recombines TRBV28 with TRBJ2-7; 9 bases match TRBD1. J lost 2 bases, V lost 5 bases, and 7 bases had no gene match. Germline assignment: CDR1 MDHEN and CDR2 SYDVKM. This CDR3 is built from 15 residues. Written as DNA, the CDR3 is TGTGCCAGCAGTGGCCGGGACAGGGTACCCTACGAGCAGTACTTC. Its protein product is CASSGRDRVPYEQYF.

The V call is TRBV29-1, the J call TRBJ2-5, with 8 bases aligning to TRBD1. The V segment lost 3 bases and the J segment 4 bases; nucleotides outside the gene matches: 13. Per the germline V gene, CDR1 is SQVTM and CDR2 is ANQGSEA. This CDR3 spans 16 amino acids. CDR3 nucleotide sequence: TGCAGCGTTGACCGTTCCTCGACAGGGGCGGGAGAGACCCAGTACTTC. It translates to CSVDRSSTGAGETQYF. The full variable domain, its missing parts supplied by reference TRBV29-1 and TRBJ2-5, is SAVISQKPSRDICQRGTSLTIQCQVDSQVTMMFWYRQQPGQSLTLIATANQGSEATYESGFVIDKFPISRPNLTFSTLTVSNMSPEDSSIYLCSVDRSSTGAGETQYFGPGTRLLVL.

The chain links TRBV7-9 to TRBJ1-3; D gene unclear. CDR1 is SEHNR and CDR2 is FQNEAQ in the germline V gene (reference sequence). This CDR3 contains 15 residues. Trimming left V 5 bases short and J 0 bases short, with 11 bases between. The chain's CDR3 is CASSPQATSGNTIYF. CDR3 DNA: TGTGCCAGCAGCCCCCAGGCAACCTCTGGAAACACCATATATTTT.

This clone showed up just once. The V gene is TRBV27, the J gene TRBJ2-3, with 14 bases identical to TRBD2. Germline V CDR1 and CDR2: MNHEY, SMNVEV (reference sequence). The CDR3 runs 16 residues. J was trimmed by 9 bases and V by 3 bases; bases with no gene match: 8. CDR3 sequence: CASSFSPGLAGDTQYF. The CDR3 DNA is TGTGCCAGCAGTTTTTCCCCGGGACTAGCGGGAGACACGCAGTATTTT.

The genes are TRBV25-1 and TRBJ1-2; 7 bases fit TRBD1. The V gene's germline CDR1 is MGHDK and CDR2 SYGVNS. V dropped 6 bases and J dropped 5; count of bases not matched to a gene: 6. The CDR3 contains 13 residues. The CDR3 DNA reads as TGTGCCAGCAGCAGGGGGTTAGGGTATGGCTACACCTTC. This gives the protein CASSRGLGYGYTF.

J is TRBJ2-3 and V is TRBV4-1, with 7 nucleotides matching TRBD2. Germline loops: CDR1 MGHRA, CDR2 YSYEKL. This CDR3 comprises 19 residues. The ends lost 0 bases at V and 2 bases at J; junction bases unmatched: 14. The CDR3 reads CASSQDGGSASGFTDTQYF. CDR3 nucleotide sequence: TGCGCCAGCAGCCAAGATGGCGGATCGGCTAGCGGATTCACAGATACGCAGTATTTT.

The V and J genes are TRBV7-6 and TRBJ1-1, with D unresolved. The CDR3 length is 17 residues. Trimming removed 1 base at V and 0 bases at J, with 15 bases between. From germline, CDR1 is SGHVS and CDR2 FNYEAQ. CDR3 in DNA: TGTGCCAGCAGCTTAGGTGGAGGTTATAAAATGAACACTGAAGCTTTCTTT. Translation gives CASSLGGGYKMNTEAFF.

The chain uses TRBV11-3 and TRBJ2-1; possible D gene TRBD1, 6 bases. The CDR3 length is 14 residues. With 3 bases removed from V and 3 bases from J, the gap between germline ends came to 9 bases. CDR1 and CDR2 from the germline V gene are SGHNT and YENEEA. The CDR3 DNA is TGTGCCAGCAGCTTTGAGGACAGCTACAATGAGCAGTTCTTC. This codes for CASSFEDSYNEQFF.

The count of this clone is one. The chain combines TRBV7-6 with TRBJ2-2; 9 positions agree with TRBD1. The CDR3 covers 15 residues. Per germline, CDR1 SGHVS and CDR2 FNYEAQ. V lost 5 bases to trimming and J lost 5 bases; unmatched junction nucleotides: 6. The CDR3 protein is CASSQGQGQTGELFF. For the CDR3, the DNA is TGTGCCAGCAGCCAAGGACAGGGGCAGACCGGGGAGCTGTTTTTT. Together with reference TRBV7-6 and TRBJ2-2, the CDR3 gives the full variable domain: GAGVSQSPRYKVTKRGQDVALRCDPISGHVSLYWYRQALGQGPEFLTYFNYEAQQDKSGLPNDRFSAERPEGSISTLTIQRTEQRDSAMYRCASSQGQGQTGELFFGEGSRLTVL.

This clone was found a few times. The chain carries TRBV10-3 and TRBJ2-1, with TRBD2 identical over 13 bases. This CDR3 comprises 19 residues. Trimming at V came to 3 bases and at J to 6 bases, leaving 14 bases not matched to a gene. Germline loops: CDR1 ENHRY, CDR2 SYGVKD. The CDR3, as DNA: TGTGCCATCAGTGACACTGGGACATCGACTAGCGGGAGGAGCAATGAGCAGTTCTTC. As protein: CAISDTGTSTSGRSNEQFF.

The chain recombines TRBV7-3 with TRBJ2-1; 7 nucleotides line up with TRBD2. Germline lookup yields CDR1 SGHTA and CDR2 FQGTGA. The CDR3 runs to 14 residues. V was clipped by 6 bases and J by 3 bases; unmatched bases: 5. CDR3 region: CASRGGPYYNEQFF. For the CDR3, the DNA is TGTGCCAGCAGGGGAGGGCCCTACTACAATGAGCAGTTCTTC.

The chain combines TRBV18 with TRBJ2-3; D remains ambiguous. The CDR3 is 11 residues long. Germline CDR1 KGHSH, CDR2 LQKENI. Between the trimmed V and J ends, which lost 4 bases and 6 bases, there was a span of 5 bases. The CDR3: CASSLGDTQYF. CDR3 sequence (DNA): TGTGCCAGCTCACTGGGGGATACGCAGTATTTT.

This clone was observed a single time. This chain connects TRBV7-9 to TRBJ2-7; possibly TRBD2 for D (5 bases). CDR1 is SEHNR and CDR2 is FQNEAQ in the germline V gene (reference sequence). The CDR3 runs to 15 residues. Trimming left V 3 bases short and J 3 bases short, with 15 bases between. The CDR3 loop reads CASSLSHGNGYEQYF. In DNA form, the CDR3 reads TGTGCCAGCAGCTTGAGTCACGGGAATGGCTACGAGCAGTACTTC.

The chain combines TRBV18 with TRBJ1-1; 8 positions match TRBD1. This CDR3 spans 14 amino acids. V lost 6 bases, J lost 7 bases, and 10 bases stayed unmatched. Germline values: CDR1 KGHSH, CDR2 LQKENI. In nucleotides, the CDR3 is TGTGCCAGCTCTAAGACAGGGGAAAGTGGTGAAGCTTTCTTT. Amino acids: CASSKTGESGEAFF.

The chain recombines TRBV7-2 with TRBJ2-5; D uncertain. Germline V CDR1 and CDR2: SGHTA, FQGNSA. CDR3 length: 16 amino acids. The V and J ends lost 3 bases and 7 bases respectively, with 21 bases between them. The CDR3 DNA reads TGTGCCAGCAGCTTCACGAATGGGTTTGGTCTGGGGACCCAGTACTTC. This encodes CASSFTNGFGLGTQYF.

J is TRBJ2-1 and V is TRBV4-2, with 7 nucleotides matching TRBD2. Germline V gene lookup returns CDR1 LGHNA and CDR2 YNFKEQ. The junction had 6 bases not matched to a gene; V was cut back by 2 bases and J by 5 bases. The CDR3 contains 15 residues. DNA of the CDR3: TGTGCCAGCAGCCAACCCACTAGCGACAACAATGAGCAGTTCTTC. Translated, it gives CASSQPTSDNNEQFF.